The 22 T cell receptor beta chains below were found in one sample sequenced in a study of T cell responses to AZD1222 COVID-19 vaccine. Profiled with immunoSEQ multiplex PCR; TCRdb holds only in-frame clones, not every one. Seen here are 150,000 to 200,000 clones, around 92% observed once, and the top ten hold more than 9%. This sample comprised peripheral blood, obtained on day 0 of AZD1222 vaccination. The source of these receptors is an adult in good health.

The chain uses TRBV4-3 and TRBJ1-2; 8 nucleotides line up with TRBD1. The CDR3 has 16 amino acids. The V segment lost 3 bases and the J segment 0 bases; nucleotides outside the gene matches: 6. Germline lookup yields CDR1 LGHNA and CDR2 YSLEER. The CDR3 DNA sequence: TGCGCCAGCAGCCAGGGACAGGAGGAATCTAACTATGGCTACACCTTC. As protein: CASSQGQEESNYGYTF.

The chain joins TRBV20-1 to TRBJ1-2; D gene unclear. CDR3 size: 11 residues. Trimming stripped 0 bases from V and 2 bases from J, with 1 base between. From germline, CDR1 is DFQATT and CDR2 SNEGSKA (reference sequence). The CDR3 region is CSARDNYGYTF. The CDR3 DNA is TGCAGTGCTAGAGACAACTATGGCTACACCTTC.

The chain's CDR3 is CASRFRDGCTDTQYF. CDR3 bases: TGTGCCAGCAGGTTCCGGGACGGGTGCACAGATACGCAGTATTTT. The chain combines TRBV21-1 with TRBJ2-3. TRBV21-1 is a recognized pseudogene. CDR3 length equals 15 residues.

The rearrangement uses TRBV6-5 and TRBJ2-1, with D possibly TRBD1 on 5 matching bases. The ends were cut back, 7 bases at V and 1 base at J, with 8 bases in the middle. This CDR3 has 13 residues. The germline CDR1 and CDR2 sequences are MNHEY and SVGAGI. CDR3 residues: CASNAGSYNEQFF. CDR3 sequence (DNA): TGTGCCAGCAATGCAGGGTCCTACAATGAGCAGTTCTTC.

V gene TRBV6-5 combines with J gene TRBJ1-1, with D perhaps matching TRBD1 (6 bases). Trimming took 6 bases from V and 4 from J, leaving 15 bases between them. Germline V CDR1 and CDR2: MNHEY, SVGAGI. The CDR3 is 14 amino acids. The CDR3 sequence: CASSSGGRGTEAFF. The CDR3 DNA is TGTGCCAGCAGCTCCGGGGGGCGCGGCACTGAAGCTTTCTTT.

This rearrangement joins TRBV6-5 to TRBJ1-2; 7 nucleotides agree with TRBD1. There are 11 residues in the CDR3. Unmatched junction bases numbered 6, after V lost 6 bases and J lost 11 bases. Germline V CDR1 and CDR2: MNHEY, SVGAGI. The DNA for the CDR3 is TGTGCCAGCAGAGCCAACAGGGGTTACACCTTC. Translated, it gives CASRANRGYTF.

This chain uses TRBV7-9 with TRBJ2-2; possibly TRBD2 for D (7 bases). CDR3 length equals 17 residues. Germline values: CDR1 SEHNR, CDR2 FQNEAQ (reference sequence). V was cut by 7 bases and J by 6 bases, with 24 bases left in between. Here the CDR3 reads CASTPWGGSRGSGELFF. The CDR3 DNA reads as TGTGCCAGCACCCCCTGGGGGGGCAGCCGGGGGTCCGGGGAGCTGTTTTTT. Looking up the rest from reference TRBV7-9 and TRBJ2-2 gives the full variable domain: DTGVSQNPRHKITKRGQNVTFRCDPISEHNRLYWYRQTLGQGPEFLTYFQNEAQLEKSRLLSDRFSAERPKGSFSTLEIQRTEQGDSAMYLCASTPWGGSRGSGELFFGEGSRLTVL.

This clone was detected only once. V and J are TRBV27 and TRBJ1-4; a weak D match, TRBD1 (5 bases). The CDR3 loop spans 14 amino acids. The germline V and J ends were trimmed by 4 bases and 6 bases, with 12 bases remaining between them. Looked up from germline, CDR1 is MNHEY and CDR2 is SMNVEV (reference sequence). The CDR3 protein is CASSSDSSYEKLFF. CDR3 sequence (DNA): TGTGCCAGCAGTTCCGACAGCTCCTATGAAAAACTGTTTTTT. The entire variable domain, with the rest obtained from reference TRBV27 and TRBJ1-4, is as follows: EAQVTQNPRYLITVTGKKLTVTCSQNMNHEYMSWYRQDPGLGLRQIYYSMNVEVTDKGDVPEGYKVSRKEKRNFPLILESPSPNQTSLYFCASSSDSSYEKLFFGSGTQLSVL.

V gene TRBV19 combines with J gene TRBJ2-4; a possible D gene is TRBD1 (5 bases). Germline values: CDR1 LNHDA, CDR2 SQIVND (reference sequence). Trimming stripped 2 bases from V and 6 bases from J, with 8 bases between. This CDR3 spans 13 amino acids. CDR3 sequence: CASSISQGNIQYF. The CDR3, as DNA: TGTGCCAGTAGTATATCTCAGGGAAACATTCAGTACTTC.

The rearrangement joins TRBV30 to TRBJ1-2; D ambiguous. V lost 0 bases to trimming and J lost 6 bases, with 8 bases between them. The CDR3 runs to 12 residues. Germline CDR1 reads GTSNPN; CDR2 reads SVGIG (reference sequence). CDR3 protein: CAWSVVDHGYTF. CDR3 nucleotide sequence: TGTGCCTGGAGTGTCGTGGACCATGGCTACACCTTC.

This clone appeared once. This sequence joins TRBV18 and TRBJ2-7, with 7 bases that match TRBD1. With 4 bases clipped from V and 1 base from J, the junction kept 7 bases outside the gene matches. This CDR3 comprises 15 residues. In germline, CDR1 is KGHSH, CDR2 LQKENI. The CDR3 DNA follows: TGTGCCAGCTCACAGGGGGCATTTAAATCCTACGAGCAGTACGTC. Encoded protein: CASSQGAFKSYEQYV.

V usage is TRBV10-3 and J usage is TRBJ1-2; D might be TRBD1 (6 bases). Germline assignment: CDR1 ENHRY and CDR2 SYGVKD. This CDR3 is 13 amino acids long. The V and J ends lost 2 bases and 8 bases respectively, with 12 bases between them. The CDR3 sequence: CAISERGPEGYTF. The CDR3 DNA is TGTGCCATCAGTGAGCGGGGGCCGGAAGGCTACACCTTC.

This rearrangement joins TRBV12-3 or TRBV12-4 to TRBJ1-1; D unresolved. The V and J ends lost 6 bases and 1 base respectively, with 6 bases between them. The CDR3 spans 12 residues. The CDR3: CASSLRNTEAFF. CDR3 sequence (DNA): TGTGCCAGCAGCCTAAGGAACACTGAAGCTTTCTTT.

This chain joins TRBV19 and TRBJ1-1; tentatively, D is TRBD1 (6 bases). The CDR3 runs to 13 residues. V lost 10 bases and J lost 1, with 13 bases in between. The germline V gene has CDR1 LNHDA and CDR2 SQIVND (reference sequence). This chain's CDR3 is CATTGTPNTEAFF. The CDR3 DNA reads as TGTGCCACTACCGGGACACCGAACACTGAAGCTTTCTTT.

The chain couples TRBV3-1 (or the pseudogene TRBV3-2) to TRBJ1-1, with D possibly matching TRBD1 (6 bases). CDR1 LGHDT and CDR2 YNNKEL come from the germline V gene (reference sequence). The CDR3 extends over 16 amino acids. V lost 0 bases and J 5 bases, leaving 16 bases between the germline ends. The chain's CDR3 is CASSQDLRGLGTEAFF. DNA for the CDR3: TGTGCCAGCAGCCAAGACTTGCGGGGGCTGGGGACTGAAGCTTTCTTT.

This clone occurred once. J is TRBJ2-1 and V is TRBV19; perhaps TRBD2 as D (6 bases). The V gene lost 1 base and the J gene lost 5 bases, with 9 bases spanning the gap. CDR3 size: 14 residues. Germline V lookup: CDR1 LNHDA, CDR2 SQIVND (reference sequence). This CDR3 reads CASSIGRGNNEQFF. DNA of the CDR3: TGTGCCAGTAGTATAGGGAGGGGAAACAATGAGCAGTTCTTC.

The rearrangement uses TRBV7-2 and TRBJ1-5; D gene uncertain. V lost 0 bases to trimming and J lost 6 bases, with 6 bases between them. CDR3 length: 13 residues. Germline lookup yields CDR1 SGHTA and CDR2 FQGNSA. CDR3 nucleotide sequence: TGTGCCAGCAGCTTAGCGACGGTTCAGCCCCAGCATTTT. Translation: CASSLATVQPQHF.

V is TRBV15 and J is TRBJ1-6, with TRBD1 as a possible D gene (5 bases). This CDR3 comprises 17 residues. Trimming shortened V by 1 base and J by 7 bases, and 17 bases separated the two germline ends. The V gene's germline CDR1 is LNHNV and CDR2 YYDKDF (reference sequence). The chain's CDR3 is CATSRGAAGVQNSPLHF. As DNA, the CDR3 is TGTGCCACCAGCAGAGGGGCAGCGGGGGTCCAGAATTCACCCCTCCACTTT.

The chain employs TRBV18 and TRBJ1-2, with D uncertain. This CDR3 spans 15 amino acids. Trimming stripped 3 bases from V and 2 bases from J, with 13 bases between. Per germline, CDR1 KGHSH and CDR2 LQKENI. The CDR3 DNA reads as TGTGCCAGCTCACCGGATAGGCTCAACAACTATGGCTACACCTTC. It is translated as CASSPDRLNNYGYTF. The full variable domain, its missing parts supplied by reference TRBV18 and TRBJ1-2, is NAGVMQNPRHLVRRRGQEARLRCSPMKGHSHVYWYRQLPEEGLKFMVYLQKENIIDESGMPKERFSAEFPKEGPSILRIQQVVRGDSAAYFCASSPDRLNNYGYTFGSGTRLTVV.

The chain is built from TRBV11-2 and TRBJ1-6; no clear D. V lost 5 bases and J lost 6, with 8 bases in between. Germline CDR1 SGHAT, CDR2 FQNNGV. This CDR3 contains 13 residues. CDR3 nucleotide sequence: TGTGCCAGCAGCCCCGTCCTTAATTCACCCCTCCACTTT. Residues: CASSPVLNSPLHF. The full variable domain, in which reference TRBV11-2 and TRBJ1-6 provide the parts outside the CDR3, is EAGVAQSPRYKIIEKRQSVAFWCNPISGHATLYWYQQILGQGPKLLIQFQNNGVVDDSQLPKDRFSAERLKGVDSTLKIQPAKLEDSAVYLCASSPVLNSPLHFGNGTRLTVT.

V and J are TRBV5-1 and TRBJ1-2, with D possibly being TRBD1 (6 bases). Germline V gene sequence: CDR1 SGHRS, CDR2 YFSETQ. Trimming took 6 bases from V and 4 from J, leaving 19 bases between them. This CDR3 region has 15 residues. The CDR3 reads CASNEGGSTSYGYTF. The CDR3 DNA reads as TGCGCCAGCAACGAGGGGGGGTCCACGTCCTATGGCTACACCTTC.

The chain combines TRBV5-1 with TRBJ2-1; 14 bases agree with TRBD2. Trimming removed 2 bases from V and 8 bases from J; junction bases left unmatched: 6. CDR3 length equals 16 residues. Germline lookup yields CDR1 SGHRS and CDR2 YFSETQ. The chain's CDR3 is CASSLGTSGRRDEQFF. In DNA form, the CDR3 reads TGCGCCAGCAGCTTAGGGACTAGCGGGAGACGTGATGAGCAGTTCTTC.